This T cell receptor (beta chain) stems from a study of blood T cell repertoires in COVID-19. For the study at large: COVID-19 samples from acute and convalescent phases originated in the United States, Italy and Spain. T cells, B-cell-depleted T cells, or PBMCs provided the cDNA or gDNA that served as material.

Per the original data handling: It was from reference gene primer amplification that nucleated cell counts were estimated. Assay used: immunoSEQ multiplex PCR; TCRdb lists only in-frame clones, some missing. That table furnishes V, J and clone size, whereas the DNA furnished D and trimming. The sample holds almost 200,000 clones, less than 90% seen once. There are 13 residues in the CDR3. V lost 0 bases to trimming and J lost 10 bases, with 10 bases between them. Germline V gene sequence: CDR1 LGHNA, CDR2 YSLEER. The chain is built from TRBV4-3 and TRBJ2-1, with TRBD1 as a possible D gene (5 bases). The receptor was isolated from a woman aged 65 to 85 with acute or convalescent COVID-19. Sequencing used peripheral blood. The CDR3 spells CASSQEGLGEQFF. CDR3 coding DNA: TGCGCCAGCAGCCAAGAGGGGCTTGGGGAGCAGTTCTTC.